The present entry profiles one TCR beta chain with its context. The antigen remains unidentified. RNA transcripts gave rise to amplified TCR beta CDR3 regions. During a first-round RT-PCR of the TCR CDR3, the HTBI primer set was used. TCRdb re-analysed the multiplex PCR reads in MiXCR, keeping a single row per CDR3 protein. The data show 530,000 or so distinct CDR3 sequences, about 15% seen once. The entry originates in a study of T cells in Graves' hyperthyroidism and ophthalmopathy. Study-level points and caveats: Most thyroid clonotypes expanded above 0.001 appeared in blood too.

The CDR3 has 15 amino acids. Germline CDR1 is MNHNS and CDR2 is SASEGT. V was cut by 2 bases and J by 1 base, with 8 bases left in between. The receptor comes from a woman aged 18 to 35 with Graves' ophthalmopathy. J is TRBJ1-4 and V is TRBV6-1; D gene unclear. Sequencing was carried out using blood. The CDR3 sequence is CASSEFVETNEKLFF. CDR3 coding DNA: TGTGCCAGCAGTGAATTTGTCGAAACTAATGAAAAACTGTTTTTT.